A selection of T cell receptor beta chains follows, all from one sample in a study of blood T cell repertoires in COVID-19. Profiling relied on immunoSEQ multiplex PCR, and the TCRdb table lists in-frame clones only, not all of them. The sample contains 250,000 to 300,000 clones, 80% to 90% of which appear only once. Sequencing input: PBMCs or T cells enriched from blood (not recorded which). Source of these receptors: a woman aged 45-65 years who had recovered from COVID-19. Both conserved end residues are part of each CDR3. Fields, in order: V gene, J gene, CDR3 protein.

>TRBV5-1|TRBJ1-1
CASSLTSMADTEAFF
>TRBV21-1|TRBJ2-7
CASSSDRREIYEQYF
>TRBV2|TRBJ1-5
CASSEYRNQPQHF
>TRBV9|TRBJ2-5
CASSAREGGETQYF
>TRBV27|TRBJ1-2
CASSPPGGRALRGGYTF
>TRBV5-4|TRBJ1-2
CASSPGTGGVANYGYTF
>TRBV30|TRBJ2-7
CAWETSTYEQYF
>TRBV3-1/TRBV3-2|TRBJ1-5
CASSQGTGFNQPQHF
>TRBV9|TRBJ2-1
CASSVARDYLYNEQFF
>TRBV27|TRBJ2-7
CASRPIGASVYEQYF
>TRBV28|TRBJ1-4
CASSGDPGGEKLFF
>TRBV6-5|TRBJ2-7
CASTRGTGISYEQYF
>TRBV27|TRBJ2-7
CASSPITGDHEQYF
>TRBV28|TRBJ2-1
CASSLLPWRAGNEQFF
>TRBV7-9|TRBJ2-7
CASSPGGGEGYEQYF
>TRBV20-1|TRBJ2-7
CSASDRGRSYEQYF
>TRBV28|TRBJ2-3
CASSLRTDTQYF
>TRBV2|TRBJ2-1
CASSFLIAGINEQFF
>TRBV5-4|TRBJ2-7
CASSLGQGLTYEQYF
>TRBV15|TRBJ1-4
CATSRDRGGVREKLFF
>TRBV19|TRBJ2-1
CASRGQGFYNEQFF
>TRBV29-1|TRBJ2-7
CSVLIYEQYF
>TRBV4-1|TRBJ2-5
CASSLSPQGIVSQYF
>TRBV30|TRBJ1-2
CAWSAQGDGYTF
>TRBV7-9|TRBJ2-6
CASSPPLNSGANVLTF
>TRBV5-1|TRBJ1-2
CASSLGQGADGYTF
>TRBV27|TRBJ2-2
CASKNRGPTGELFF
>TRBV4-1|TRBJ2-1
CASRRLADYNEQFF
>TRBV7-2|TRBJ1-5
CASSLLEIGPQHF
>TRBV10-3|TRBJ2-3
CAISDLTDTQYF
>TRBV6-2/TRBV6-3|TRBJ2-7
CASSSAIIGQFSYEQYF
>TRBV18|TRBJ1-1
CASSWTVMNTEAFF
>TRBV10-3|TRBJ2-7
CAISSLATIYEQYF
>TRBV5-4|TRBJ2-5
CASSYPAGVPGTQYF
>TRBV15|TRBJ2-7
CATSRDYRGRGHEQYF
>TRBV11-2|TRBJ2-1
CASRPTSGTYNEQFF
>TRBV5-1|TRBJ2-3
CASAVPVADLSTDTQYF
>TRBV29-1|TRBJ2-6
CSIAPGRGRSGANVLTF
>TRBV29-1|TRBJ2-7
CSVSGLAGARSYEQYF
>TRBV18|TRBJ1-2
CASSPRQGAGYTF
>TRBV2|TRBJ2-7
CASMAAESSYEQYF
>TRBV10-1|TRBJ2-2
CASSDFTGELFF
>TRBV28|TRBJ1-1
CASSLWTGLGGLGTEAFF
>TRBV27|TRBJ1-2
CASSLRGRDGYTF
>TRBV27|TRBJ1-2
CASSPYRDNYGYTF
>TRBV12-3/TRBV12-4|TRBJ2-7
CASSPDRKQYF
>TRBV7-9|TRBJ2-5
CASSFDRFQETQYF
>TRBV7-9|TRBJ2-1
CATPTGGSYNEQFF
>TRBV5-5|TRBJ2-6
CASSLTGALSGANVLTF
>TRBV6-2/TRBV6-3|TRBJ2-3
CASSYLVAGATDTQYF